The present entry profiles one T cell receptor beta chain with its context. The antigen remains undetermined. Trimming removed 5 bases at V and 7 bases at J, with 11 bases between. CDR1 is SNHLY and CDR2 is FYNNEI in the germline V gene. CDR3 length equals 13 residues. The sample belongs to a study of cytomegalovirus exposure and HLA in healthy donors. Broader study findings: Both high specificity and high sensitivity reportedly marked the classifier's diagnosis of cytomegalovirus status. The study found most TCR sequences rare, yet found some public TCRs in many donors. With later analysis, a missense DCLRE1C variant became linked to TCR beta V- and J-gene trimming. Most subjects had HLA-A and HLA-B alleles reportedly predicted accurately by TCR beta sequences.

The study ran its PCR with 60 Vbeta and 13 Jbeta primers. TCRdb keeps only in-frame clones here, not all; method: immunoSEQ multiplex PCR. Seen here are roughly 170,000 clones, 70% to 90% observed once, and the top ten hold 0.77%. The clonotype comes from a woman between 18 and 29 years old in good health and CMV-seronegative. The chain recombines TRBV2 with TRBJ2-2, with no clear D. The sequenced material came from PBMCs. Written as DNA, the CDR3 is TGTGCCAGCAGTCGTACCTCCGGCGGGGAGCTGTTTTTT. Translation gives CASSRTSGGELFF.